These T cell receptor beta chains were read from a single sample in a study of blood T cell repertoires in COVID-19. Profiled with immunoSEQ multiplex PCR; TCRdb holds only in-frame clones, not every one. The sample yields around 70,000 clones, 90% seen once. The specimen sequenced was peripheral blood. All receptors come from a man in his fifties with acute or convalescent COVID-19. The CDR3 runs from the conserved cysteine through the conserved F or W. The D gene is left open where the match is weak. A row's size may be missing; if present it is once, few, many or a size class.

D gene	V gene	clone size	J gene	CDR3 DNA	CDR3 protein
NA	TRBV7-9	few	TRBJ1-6	TGTGCCAGCAGCCCCCCCGAGTCACCCCTCCACTTT	CASSPPESPLHF
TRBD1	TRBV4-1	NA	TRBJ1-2	TGCGCCAGCAGCCAAGGTCCCGAGACAGGGGACTATGGCTACACCTTC	CASSQGPETGDYGYTF
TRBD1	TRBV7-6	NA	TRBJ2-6	TGTGCCAGCAGCTTAGTCTCCGGGACAGGGGCTGGGGCCAACGTCCTGACTTTC	CASSLVSGTGAGANVLTF
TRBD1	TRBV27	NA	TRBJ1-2	TGTGCCAGCAGTTGGGGACAGGGGACTTATGGCTACACCTTC	CASSWGQGTYGYTF
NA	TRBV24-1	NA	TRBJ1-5	TGTGCCACCAGTGATTCGGACAGATATCAGCCCCAGCATTTT	CATSDSDRYQPQHF
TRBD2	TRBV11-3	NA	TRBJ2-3	TGTGCCAGCAGCCCGGGGGGAGGGCCACCAGATACGCAGTATTTT	CASSPGGGPPDTQYF
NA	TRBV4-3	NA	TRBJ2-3	TGCGCCAGCAGCCAAGAGACTGGAGCGGATACGCAGTATTTT	CASSQETGADTQYF
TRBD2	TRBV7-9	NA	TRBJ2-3	TGTGCCAGCAGCTTACTTGCGGGGGGCTCTAGCACAGATACGCAGTATTTT	CASSLLAGGSSTDTQYF
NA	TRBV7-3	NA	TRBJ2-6	TGTGCCAGCAGCTTAATCGGGTACGGGGCCAACGTCCTGACTTTC	CASSLIGYGANVLTF
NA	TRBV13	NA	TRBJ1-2	TGTGCCAGCAGCTTAGGCCTGTACATAGGGGAGGATGGCTACACCTTC	CASSLGLYIGEDGYTF
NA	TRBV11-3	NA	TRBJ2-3	TGTGCCAGCAGCTTATCATCTCGGGGAGATACGCAGTATTTT	CASSLSSRGDTQYF
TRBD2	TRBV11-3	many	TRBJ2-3	TGTGCCAGCAGCTTTAGCGGGGTAGATACGCAGTATTTT	CASSFSGVDTQYF
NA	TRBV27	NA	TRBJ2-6	TGTGCCAGCAGTCTGACCGGGAGCTCTGGGGCCAACGTCCTGACTTTC	CASSLTGSSGANVLTF
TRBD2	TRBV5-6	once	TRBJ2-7	TGTGCCAGCAGCCTTCATCCGGGACTAGCGAGAGAGCAGTACTTC	CASSLHPGLAREQYF
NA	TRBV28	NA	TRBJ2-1	TGTGCCAGCAGTTTGAGGGGCGGGACCTCCTACAATGAGCAGTTCTTC	CASSLRGGTSYNEQFF
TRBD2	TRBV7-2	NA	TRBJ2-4	TGTGCCAGCAGTGGGACTAGCGGGAGTGGCATTCAGTACTTC	CASSGTSGSGIQYF
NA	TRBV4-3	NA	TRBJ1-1	TGCGCCAGCAGCCAAGATGGTCGCCAGGGCTTGGGGACTGAAGCTTTCTTT	CASSQDGRQGLGTEAFF
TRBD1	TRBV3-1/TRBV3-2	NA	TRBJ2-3	TGTGCCAGCAGCCCGGACAGGGGGGATACGCAGTATTTT	CASSPDRGDTQYF
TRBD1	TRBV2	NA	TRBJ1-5	TGTGCCAGCAGCGCGGGACAGGGGATTAGAAATCAGCCCCAGCATTTT	CASSAGQGIRNQPQHF
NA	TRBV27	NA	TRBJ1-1	TGTGCCAGCAGTTCTCAGGGTACAAGCACTGAAGCTTTCTTT	CASSSQGTSTEAFF
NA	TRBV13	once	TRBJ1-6	TGTGCCAGCAGCCCACAGGGTTCCTCCTATAATTCACCCCTCCACTTT	CASSPQGSSYNSPLHF
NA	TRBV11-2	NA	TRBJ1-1	TGTGCCAGCAGCCTTAATGGACCACTAGGGACTGAAGCTTTCTTT	CASSLNGPLGTEAFF
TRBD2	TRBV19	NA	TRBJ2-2	TGTGCCAGTTCGCTGACCGGGACTAGCGGGATTACCGGGGAGCTGTTTTTT	CASSLTGTSGITGELFF
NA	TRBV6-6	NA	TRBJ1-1	TGTGCCAGCAGTTACGAGGGGGTTGGTGAAGCTTTCTTT	CASSYEGVGEAFF
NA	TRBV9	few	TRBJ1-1	TGTGCCAGCAGCGTAGAGGGGCGGAACACTGAAGCTTTCTTT	CASSVEGRNTEAFF
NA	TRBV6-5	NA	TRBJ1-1	TGTGCCAGCAGTTACCAGGGAAGGGACACTGAAGCTTTCTTT	CASSYQGRDTEAFF
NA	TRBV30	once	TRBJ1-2	TGTGCCTGGAGGGAGCTGGGGAGTAACTATGGCTACACCTTC	CAWRELGSNYGYTF
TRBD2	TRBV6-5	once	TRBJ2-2	TGTGCCAGCAGGGGACTAGCGGGTTACACCGGGGAGCTGTTTTTT	CASRGLAGYTGELFF
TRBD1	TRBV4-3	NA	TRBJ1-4	TGCGCCAGCAGCCAAGATCTGGCAGGGGGATTTCGAAAACTGTTTTTT	CASSQDLAGGFRKLFF
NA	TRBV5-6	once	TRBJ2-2	TGTGCCAGCAGCTTGGGTGTCGGTTCGAACACCGGGGAGCTGTTTTTT	CASSLGVGSNTGELFF
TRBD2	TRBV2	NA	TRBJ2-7	TGTGCCAGCAGCGAAAGCGGGATTACCTACGAGCAGTACTTC	CASSESGITYEQYF
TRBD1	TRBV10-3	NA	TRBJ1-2	TGTGCCATCAGTGACGGACAGGGATCCTCAGGCGGGACCTTC	CAISDGQGSSGGTF
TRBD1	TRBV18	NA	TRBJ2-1	TGTGCCAGCTCACCCACACTCCTATTCCCAGGGGGCAATGAGCAGTTCTTC	CASSPTLLFPGGNEQFF
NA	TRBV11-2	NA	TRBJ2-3	TGTGCCAGCAGCCCAGGGGCCTCCATAGATACGCAGTATTTT	CASSPGASIDTQYF
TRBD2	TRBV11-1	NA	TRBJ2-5	TGTGCCAGCAGCAAACCGGGGGGTGTGGAGACCCAGTACTTC	CASSKPGGVETQYF
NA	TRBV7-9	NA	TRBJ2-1	TGTGCCAGCAGCCCCGTAGTCGATGAGCAGTTCTTC	CASSPVVDEQFF
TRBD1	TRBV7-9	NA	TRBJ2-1	TGTGCCAGCAGCTTGACAGGGGGTTATGAGCAGTTCTTC	CASSLTGGYEQFF
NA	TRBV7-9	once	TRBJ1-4	TGTGCCAGCAGCTTTTCGACCGGGAGGGAAAAACTGTTTTTT	CASSFSTGREKLFF
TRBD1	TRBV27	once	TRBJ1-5	TGTGCCAGCAGGGTAGACAGGGGCAGCAATCAGCCCCAGCATTTT	CASRVDRGSNQPQHF
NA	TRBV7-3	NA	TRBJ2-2	TGTGCCAGCAGCTTCCGCCCGGGACTGCTTCCCACCGGGGAGCTGTTTTTT	CASSFRPGLLPTGELFF
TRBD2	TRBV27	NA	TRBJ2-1	TGTGCCAGCAGTCTCGGGACTAGCGGGAGTCGGGGTGAGCAGTTCTTC	CASSLGTSGSRGEQFF
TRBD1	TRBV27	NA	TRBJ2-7	TGTGCCAGCAGTTTACGGGACAGTGGTTACGAGCAGTACTTC	CASSLRDSGYEQYF
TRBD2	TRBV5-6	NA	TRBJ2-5	TGTGCCAGCAGCTTGGAGGGTCTCCCCGGGAGGGAGACCCAGTACTTC	CASSLEGLPGRETQYF
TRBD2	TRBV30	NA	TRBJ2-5	TGTGCCTGGAGCACCCTGTCGGGAGGAATGGAGACCCAGTACTTC	CAWSTLSGGMETQYF
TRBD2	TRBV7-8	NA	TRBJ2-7	TGTGCCAGCAGCTTAAGGGGGCTAGCGGGAACCTACGAGCAGTACTTC	CASSLRGLAGTYEQYF
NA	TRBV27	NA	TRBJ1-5	TGTGCCAGCAGCCTACAGAGAAATAGCAATCAGCCCCAGCATTTT	CASSLQRNSNQPQHF
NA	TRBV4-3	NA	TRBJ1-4	TGCGCCAGCAGCCACTCCTCGGGGTTCTGGACTAATGAAAAACTGTTTTTT	CASSHSSGFWTNEKLFF